This T cell receptor beta chain was observed in a study of blood T cell repertoires in COVID-19 (dated by TCRdb to between 2020 and 2021). With regard to the full study: Collaborator samples came from the United States, Italy and Spain and covered acute and convalescent phases of COVID-19. The material from the prospective study consisted of cDNA or gDNA derived from T cells, B-cell-depleted T cells, or PBMCs. Subjects who had been exposed to COVID-19, were actively infected with it, or had recovered from it provided the deeply sampled blood TCRbeta repertoires that made up the dataset. The repertoires were made available in a free public database intended to serve as a resource for research on the immune response to SARS-CoV-2. Samples came from the ongoing ImmuneRACE study (first 160 participants) plus 1,254 subjects from 6 global collaborators. A de-identified subject ID, COVID-19 status, age in years and sex were almost always included in the sample metadata. HLA class I and class II types, where available, came from metadata supplied by the sample provider rather than from assay-based typing.

CDR1 ENHRY and CDR2 SYGVKD were looked up in the germline V gene. Trimming leaves V shorter by 5 bases and J shorter by 6 bases, with the junction holding 5 bases beyond the gene matches. The CDR3, cysteine through phenylalanine, is 13 amino acids long. Kept here is only the CDR3 DNA, which spans 39 bases and is read in frame from base 1. Study-level results and caveats: How much clinical and demographic metadata was included differed by source and by participant, and the metadata was provided uncurated.

TCRbeta CDR3 regions were amplified from genomic DNA by means of the immunoSEQ Assay, a bias-controlled multiplex PCR. As for the authors' bioinformatics: Within the assay, amplification of reference gene primers was used to estimate how many nucleated cells each sample contained. To quantify the absolute abundance of each unique TCRbeta CDR3 rearrangement, sequence reads were collapsed and filtered. For each sample, productive Simpson clonality was calculated by taking the square root of Simpson's diversity index across productive rearrangements. Held by TCRdb, this immuneACCESS table contains in-frame sequences only and omits some clones. Under half of the omission traces to an unresolved V gene where checked; the cause of the rest is unknown. For V, J and clone size, that table is used; D and trimming come from the DNA. The sample yields tens of thousands of clones; roughly 86% were counted once. Of the sample, about 14% falls within the top ten clones.

This clone has just one count. The target of this receptor is not known. No much larger clone exists at a distance of one base, and base qualities are not known. Whole blood was collected in K2EDTA tubes by collaborating institutions according to the institutions' own protocols. For TCRbeta analysis, collaborator samples were shipped as frozen whole blood, as isolated PBMCs, or as DNA extracted from either sample type. The chain uses TRBV10-3 and TRBJ1-2; the junction holds 8 bases that match TRBD1. The receptor comes from a human donor in a cohort sampled during active COVID-19. Source material: peripheral blood. The CDR3 here reads CAISLQGDDGYTF. Here is the DNA: TGTGCCATCAGTCTACAGGGGGATGATGGCTACACCTTC.